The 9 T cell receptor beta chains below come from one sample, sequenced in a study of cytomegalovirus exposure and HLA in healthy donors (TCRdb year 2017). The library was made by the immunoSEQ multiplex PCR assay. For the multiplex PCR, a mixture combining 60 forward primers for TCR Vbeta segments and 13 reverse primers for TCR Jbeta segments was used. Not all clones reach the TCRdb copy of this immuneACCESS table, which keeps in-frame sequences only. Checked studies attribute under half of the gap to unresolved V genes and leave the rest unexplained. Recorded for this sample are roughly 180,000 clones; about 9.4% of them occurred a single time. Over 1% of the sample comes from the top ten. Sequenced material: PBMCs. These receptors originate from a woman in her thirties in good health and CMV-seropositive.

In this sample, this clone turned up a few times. The CDR3 nucleotides are TGTGCCAGTAGTATCCAGCGCTTCTATGGCTACACCTTC. This translates into CASSIQRFYGYTF. V usage is TRBV19 and J usage is TRBJ1-2; D gene uncertain. Trimming left V 3 bases short and J 4 bases short, with 9 bases between. The CDR3 consists of 13 residues. Per the germline V gene, CDR1 is LNHDA and CDR2 is SQIVND (reference sequence).

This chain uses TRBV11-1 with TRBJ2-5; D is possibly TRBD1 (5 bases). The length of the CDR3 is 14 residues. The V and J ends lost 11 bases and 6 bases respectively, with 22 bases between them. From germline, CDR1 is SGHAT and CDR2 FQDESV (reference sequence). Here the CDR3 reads CAGARGGREKTQYF. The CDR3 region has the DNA TGTGCCGGGGCTAGGGGCGGACGAGAGAAGACCCAGTACTTC.

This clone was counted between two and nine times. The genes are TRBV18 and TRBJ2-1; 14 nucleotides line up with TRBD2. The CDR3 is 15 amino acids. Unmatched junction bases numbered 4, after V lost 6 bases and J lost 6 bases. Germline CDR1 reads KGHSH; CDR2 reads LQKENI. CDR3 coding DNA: TGTGCCAGCTCCTCCGGGACTAGCGGGAGCAATGAGCAGTTCTTC. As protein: CASSSGTSGSNEQFF.

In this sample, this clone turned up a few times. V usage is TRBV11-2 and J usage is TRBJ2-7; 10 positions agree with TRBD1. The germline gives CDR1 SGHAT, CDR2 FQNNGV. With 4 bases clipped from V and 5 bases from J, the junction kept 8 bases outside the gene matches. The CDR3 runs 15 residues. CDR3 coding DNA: TGTGCCAGCAGCTCCTTCGGGACAGGGGACCACGAGCAGTACTTC. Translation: CASSSFGTGDHEQYF.

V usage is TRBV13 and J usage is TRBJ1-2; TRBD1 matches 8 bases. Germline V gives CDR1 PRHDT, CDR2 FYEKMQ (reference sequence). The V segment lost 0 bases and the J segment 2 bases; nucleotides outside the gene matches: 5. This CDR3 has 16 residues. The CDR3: CASSLGRTGNNYGYTF. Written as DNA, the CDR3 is TGTGCCAGCAGCTTAGGACGGACAGGGAACAACTATGGCTACACCTTC.

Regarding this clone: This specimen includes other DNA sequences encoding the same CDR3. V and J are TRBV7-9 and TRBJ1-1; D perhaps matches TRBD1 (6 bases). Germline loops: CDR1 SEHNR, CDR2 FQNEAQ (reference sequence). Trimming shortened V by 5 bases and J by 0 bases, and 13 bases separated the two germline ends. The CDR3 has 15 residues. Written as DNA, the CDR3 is TGTGCCAGCAGCCTGGGGGCGCTAATGAACACTGAAGCTTTCTTT. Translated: CASSLGALMNTEAFF. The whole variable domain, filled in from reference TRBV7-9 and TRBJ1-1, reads DTGVSQNPRHKITKRGQNVTFRCDPISEHNRLYWYRQTLGQGPEFLTYFQNEAQLEKSRLLSDRFSAERPKGSFSTLEIQRTEQGDSAMYLCASSLGALMNTEAFFGQGTRLTVV.

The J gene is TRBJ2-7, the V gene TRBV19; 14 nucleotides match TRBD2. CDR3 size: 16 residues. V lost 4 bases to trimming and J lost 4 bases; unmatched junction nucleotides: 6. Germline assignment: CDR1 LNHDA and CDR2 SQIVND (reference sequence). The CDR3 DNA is TGTGCCAGTAGTACAGGGCGACTAGCGGGAGGGTACGAGCAGTACTTC. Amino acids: CASSTGRLAGGYEQYF. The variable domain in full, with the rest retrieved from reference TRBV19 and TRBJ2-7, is DGGITQSPKYLFRKEGQNVTLSCEQNLNHDAMYWYRQDPGQGLRLIYYSQIVNDFQKGDIAEGYSVSREKKESFPLTVTSAQKNPTAFYLCASSTGRLAGGYEQYFGPGTRLTVT.

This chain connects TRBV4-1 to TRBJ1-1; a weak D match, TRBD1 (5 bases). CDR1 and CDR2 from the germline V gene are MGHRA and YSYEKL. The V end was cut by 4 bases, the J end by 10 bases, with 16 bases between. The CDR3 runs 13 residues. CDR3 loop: CASSLGQGSSAFF. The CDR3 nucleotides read TGCGCCAGCAGCCTAGGGCAGGGCTCGTCAGCTTTCTTT.

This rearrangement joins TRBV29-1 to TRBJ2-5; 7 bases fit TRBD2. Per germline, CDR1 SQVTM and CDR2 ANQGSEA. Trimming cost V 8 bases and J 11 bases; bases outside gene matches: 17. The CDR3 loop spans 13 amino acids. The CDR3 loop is CSPQPDQREWQYF. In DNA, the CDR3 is TGCAGCCCTCAACCGGACCAGCGGGAATGGCAGTACTTC.